This TCR beta chain was recorded in a study of T cells expressing NK-cell markers. About the research overall: Sequencing of TCR beta repertoires drew on sorted CD3+CD56+NKG2C+, CD3+CD56+NKG2C- and CD3+CD56-NKG2C+ T cells. Study-level results: In four donors, these clonotypes also led the CD3+CD56-NKG2C+ fraction. The contribution of dominant NKG2C+ clonotypes to CD8+ T cells in six or seven donors was about 1.0-7.5%.

For TCR beta, cDNA was produced by 5'RACE template switching with UMIs. TCRdb derives one entry per CDR3 protein from the 5' RACE reads, leaving out DNA. Its listing shows 550,000 or so distinct CDR3 sequences. Points on this clonotype: As yet, its antigen is unknown.

Germline V gene data show CDR1 as SGHAT and CDR2 as FQDESV (reference sequence). The CDR3 runs to 15 residues. Sequencing was done on a sample of blood T cells: a sorted CD56 or NKG2C T cell subset, CD4+ or CD8+ T cells, or bulk PBMC T cells (not recorded which). The sequence derives from a man aged 18 to 29 in good health. The rearrangement links TRBV11-1 to TRBJ2-1; the D call from TCRdb, TRBD2, cannot be confirmed without DNA. CDR3 loop: CASSLGTSGTAEQFF.